The clone carrying this TCR beta chain has more than one count but fewer than ten. Germline V gene lookup returns CDR1 LNHDA and CDR2 SQIVND (reference sequence). Trimming took off 5 bases at V and 4 bases at J, with 11 bases between the two ends. CDR3 length equals 13 residues. This specimen belongs to a study of cytomegalovirus exposure and HLA in healthy donors. Looking at the study overall: Earlier findings included over 90 million unique TCR beta sequences obtained from 150 million to 200 million T cells. Genotyping of more than 300 donors showed that around 85% belonged to the Caucasian-associated ancestry cluster.

Whereas donors were nominally healthy upon sampling, unrecorded immune exposures were probable. PCR was performed using 60 Vbeta and 13 Jbeta primers. The data were produced by immunoSEQ multiplex PCR, yet TCRdb's version contains in-frame clones alone and is incomplete. The table has roughly 80,000 clones, less than 80% seen once. This clonotype was obtained from a woman in her fifties or sixties in good health and CMV-seropositive. Sequencing was performed on PBMCs. The chain is built from TRBV19 and TRBJ1-2; D gene ambiguous. The CDR3 reads CASSSTVIYGYTF. CDR3 nucleotides: TGTGCCAGTAGTTCCACGGTTATCTATGGCTACACCTTC.